The 3 T cell receptor beta chains given below trace back to one sample, sequenced in a study of CD8+CD57+ T cells in acquired aplastic anemia. Genomic DNA, serving as template, underwent TCR beta VDJ and CDR3 profiling. MiXCR was run by TCRdb on the reads, yielding one entry per CDR3 protein. The table has some 130,000 distinct CDR3 sequences, 48% seen once. The sample was sorted CD4+, CD8+, or CD8+CD57+ T cells (not recorded which) from PBMCs. These receptors originate from a human donor in good health, serving as a control.

The V and J genes are TRBV29-1 and TRBJ2-4; 16 nucleotides align to TRBD2. The junction had 7 bases not matched to a gene; V was cut back by 5 bases and J by 6 bases. The CDR3 contains 16 residues. Germline V lookup: CDR1 SQVTM, CDR2 ANQGSEA. The CDR3 DNA is TGCAGCGTTACCGGGACTAGCGGGGGGGCCGGAAACATTCAGTACTTC. Protein: CSVTGTSGGAGNIQYF.

This chain uses TRBV2 with TRBJ2-3, with no clear D. CDR1 and CDR2 (germline): SNHLY, FYNNEI. V lost 8 bases and J lost 2, with 11 bases in between. The CDR3 has 13 residues. The DNA of the CDR3 is TGTGCCAGCGCGGAGTTCTACACAGATACGCAGTATTTT. It is translated as CASAEFYTDTQYF.

Turning to this clonotype: Without the conserved terminal phenylalanine or tryptophan, this CDR3 likely stems from a read error. Because the CDR3's place on the DNA is in doubt, the DNA is left out and the CDR3 is given as listed by TCRdb. This chain uses TRBV2 with TRBJ2-6. The length of the CDR3 is 9 amino acids, counting both ends. Germline V gene lookup returns CDR1 SNHLY and CDR2 FYNNEI. CDR3 protein: CASRGSGWQ.